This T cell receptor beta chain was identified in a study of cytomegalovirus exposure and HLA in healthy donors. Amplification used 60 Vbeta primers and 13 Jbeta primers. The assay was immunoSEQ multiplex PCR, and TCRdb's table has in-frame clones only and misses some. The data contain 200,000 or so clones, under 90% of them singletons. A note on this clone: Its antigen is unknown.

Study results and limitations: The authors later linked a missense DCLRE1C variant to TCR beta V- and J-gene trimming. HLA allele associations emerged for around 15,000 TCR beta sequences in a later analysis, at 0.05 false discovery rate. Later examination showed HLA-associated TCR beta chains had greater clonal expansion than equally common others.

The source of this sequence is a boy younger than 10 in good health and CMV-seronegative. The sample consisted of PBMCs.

CDR3 sequence reads: CASSSPPGWDYQETQYF. The CDR3 region has the DNA TGTGCCAGCAGCTCCCCCCCGGGCTGGGACTACCAAGAGACCCAGTACTTC. The chain combines TRBV14 with TRBJ2-5; D is perhaps TRBD2 (6 bases). V was cut by 5 bases and J by 0 bases, with 19 bases left in between. CDR1 is SGHDN, CDR2 FVKESK, per germline. The CDR3 is 17 amino acids.